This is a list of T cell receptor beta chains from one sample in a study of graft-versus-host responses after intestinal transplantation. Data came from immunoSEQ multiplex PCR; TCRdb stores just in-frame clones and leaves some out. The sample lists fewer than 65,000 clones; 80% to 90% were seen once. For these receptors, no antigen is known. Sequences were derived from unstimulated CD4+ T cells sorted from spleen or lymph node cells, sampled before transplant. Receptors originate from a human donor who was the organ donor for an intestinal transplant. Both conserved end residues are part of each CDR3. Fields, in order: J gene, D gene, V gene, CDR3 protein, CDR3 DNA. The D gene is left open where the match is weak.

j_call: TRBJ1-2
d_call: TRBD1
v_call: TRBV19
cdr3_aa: CASRPPETGGKGYTF
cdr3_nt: TGTGCCAGTAGACCCCCCGAGACAGGGGGTAAAGGCTACACCTTC

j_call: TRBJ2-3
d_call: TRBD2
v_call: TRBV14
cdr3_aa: CASGLAGVDTQYF
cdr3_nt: TGTGCCAGTGGACTAGCGGGAGTCGATACGCAGTATTTT

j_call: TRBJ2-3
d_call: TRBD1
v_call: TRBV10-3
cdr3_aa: CAISEAGTGGTQYF
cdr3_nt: TGTGCCATCAGTGAAGCCGGGACAGGGGGGACGCAGTATTTT

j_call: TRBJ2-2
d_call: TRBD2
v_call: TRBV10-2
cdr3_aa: CASIQREYTGELFF
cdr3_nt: TGCGCCAGCATCCAGCGGGAGTACACCGGGGAGCTGTTTTTT

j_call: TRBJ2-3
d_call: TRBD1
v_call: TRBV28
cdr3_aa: CASTRRGLVDTQYF
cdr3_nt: TGTGCCAGCACTCGCAGGGGGCTGGTAGATACGCAGTATTTT

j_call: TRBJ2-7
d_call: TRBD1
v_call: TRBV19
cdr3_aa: CASSRDRGAEQYF
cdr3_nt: TGTGCCAGTAGTAGGGACAGGGGGGCCGAGCAGTACTTC

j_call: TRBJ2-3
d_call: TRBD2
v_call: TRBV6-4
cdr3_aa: CASSDSLSGIDTQYF
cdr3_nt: TGTGCCAGCAGTGACTCCCTTAGCGGGATTGATACGCAGTATTTT

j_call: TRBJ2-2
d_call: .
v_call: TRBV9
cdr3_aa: CASSTRQGLNTGELFF
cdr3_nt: TGTGCCAGCAGCACCCGACAGGGACTTAACACCGGGGAGCTGTTTTTT

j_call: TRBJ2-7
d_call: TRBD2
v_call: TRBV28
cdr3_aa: CASIAGGVAKVEQYF
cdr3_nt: TGTGCCAGCATCGCCGGGGGGGTGGCGAAGGTGGAGCAGTACTTC

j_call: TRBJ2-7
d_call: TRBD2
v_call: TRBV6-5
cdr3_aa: CASRDSGRSEQYF
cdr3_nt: TGTGCCAGCCGGGATAGCGGGAGGAGTGAGCAGTACTTC

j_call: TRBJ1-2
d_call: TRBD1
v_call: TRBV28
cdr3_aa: CASSLSDRATSGYTF
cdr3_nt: TGTGCCAGCAGTTTATCGGACAGGGCCACGAGTGGCTACACCTTC

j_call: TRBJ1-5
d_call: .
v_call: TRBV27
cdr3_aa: CASSLSAWQPQHF
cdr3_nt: TGTGCCAGCAGTTTATCGGCATGGCAGCCCCAGCATTTT

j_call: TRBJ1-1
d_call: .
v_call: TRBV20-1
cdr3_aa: CREIRGTEAFF
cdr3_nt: TGCAGGGAAATCCGGGGCACTGAAGCTTTCTTT

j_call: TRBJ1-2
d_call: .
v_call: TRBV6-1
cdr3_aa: CASSDPPLTNYGYTF
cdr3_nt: TGTGCCAGCAGTGACCCCCCGCTAACTAACTATGGCTACACCTTC

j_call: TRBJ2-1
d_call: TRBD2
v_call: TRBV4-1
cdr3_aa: CASSQQTSGSYNEQFF
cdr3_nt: TGCGCCAGCAGCCAACAGACTAGCGGGAGCTACAATGAGCAGTTCTTC

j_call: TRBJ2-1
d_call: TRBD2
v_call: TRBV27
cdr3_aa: CASTSSGSGHEQFF
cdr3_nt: TGTGCCAGCACATCTAGCGGGAGTGGCCATGAGCAGTTCTTC

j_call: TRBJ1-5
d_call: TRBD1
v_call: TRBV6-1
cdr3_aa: CASSPTGVSNQPQHF
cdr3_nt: TGTGCCAGCAGCCCCACAGGGGTGAGCAATCAGCCCCAGCATTTT